A single sample gave rise to the 23 T cell receptor beta chains below, sequenced in a study of blood T cells in healthy people across ages. The authors ran a second PCR of about 7 to 11 cycles using a sample-barcoded 5' primer and a J-beta primer mix. TCRdb ran MiXCR on the 5' RACE reads and lists one entry per CDR3 protein. The data contain about 640,000 distinct CDR3 sequences, about 53% of them seen just once; the ten biggest clones take up approximately 37%. Sequencing input: blood. The receptors here all came from a man in his 60s in good health.

DNA of the CDR3: TGTGCCAGCACCTACAGTGGCGAGCAGTACTTC. Its translation is CASTYSGEQYF. The chain is built from TRBV2 and TRBJ2-1; no definite D call. The better agreement between TRBJ2-7 and the DNA end casts doubt on the J call. The CDR3 consists of 11 residues. CDR1 and CDR2 (germline): SNHLY, FYNNEI.

V and J are TRBV21-1 and TRBJ2-7; no DNA check was done on the table's D call, TRBD2. TRBV21-1 is noted as a pseudogene. The CDR3 extends over 15 amino acids. CDR3 in DNA: TGTGCCAGCAGCAAAGCAGGGGAGGCCTCCTACAAGCAGTACTTC. Its protein product is CASSKAGEASYKQYF.

This clonotype has a single count. A much larger clone lies one base from this, so it may be a read error. The rearrangement joins TRBV20-1 to TRBJ2-7; D is perhaps TRBD2 (5 bases). This CDR3 contains 14 residues. CDR1 and CDR2 from the germline V gene are DFQATT and SNEGSKA (reference sequence). The CDR3 DNA sequence: TGCAGTACTAGAGATGTGGGGAGACTCTACGAGCAGTACTTC. Its protein product is CSTRDVGRLYEQYF.

This clonotype occurred a few times. J is TRBJ2-1 and V is TRBV21-1. TRBV21-1 is reported as a pseudogene. This CDR3 has 9 amino acids. CDR3 coding DNA: TGTGCCATCTACAATGAGCAGTTCTTC. It is translated as CAIYNEQFF.

The J gene is TRBJ2-7, the V gene TRBV4-1; 7 positions match TRBD1. V was clipped by 4 bases and J by 4 bases; unmatched bases: 13. This CDR3 has 16 amino acids. Germline CDR1 MGHRA, CDR2 YSYEKL. In DNA form, the CDR3 reads TGCGCCAGCAGCCCTTTACCCAGGGGGTCTTCGTACGAGCAGTACTTC. Encoded protein: CASSPLPRGSSYEQYF.

The chain links TRBV20-1 to TRBJ2-5, with 11 bases fitting TRBD1. The CDR3 sequence is 15 residues long. Germline CDR1 is DFQATT and CDR2 is SNEGSKA (reference sequence). The trim removed 2 bases at V and 5 bases at J, leaving 7 bases unmatched. The CDR3 DNA reads TGCAGTGCTAGAACACGGACAGGGGGCGCGGAGACCCAGTACTTC. Encoded protein: CSARTRTGGAETQYF.

The rearrangement links TRBV11-2 to TRBJ2-7; D is possibly TRBD1 (5 bases). The CDR3 has 14 residues. Trimming took 5 bases from V and 6 from J, leaving 17 bases between them. Germline V gene data show CDR1 as SGHAT and CDR2 as FQNNGV. The CDR3 sequence is CASSVAQALFEQYF. DNA of the CDR3: TGTGCCAGCAGCGTAGCACAGGCCCTCTTCGAGCAGTACTTC.

The chain combines TRBV4-2 with TRBJ1-1, with D unclear. The CDR3 has 13 amino acids. CDR1 LGHNA and CDR2 YNFKEQ come from the germline V gene. The ends were cut back, 1 base at V and 8 bases at J, with 11 bases in the middle. CDR3 in DNA: TGTGCCAGCAGCCAAGGAAGCCAGCAGGAAGCTTTCTTT. It is translated as CASSQGSQQEAFF.

CDR3 nucleotide sequence: TGTGCCACCAGCAGAGATGAGGCAACTTCAGAGACCCAGTACTTC. This codes for CATSRDEATSETQYF. The chain carries TRBV15 and TRBJ2-5, with D unresolved. The CDR3 has 15 residues. Looked up from germline, CDR1 is LNHNV and CDR2 is YYDKDF (reference sequence). Trimming pared 0 bases from V and 4 bases from J, leaving 12 bases between. The variable domain in full, with the rest retrieved from reference TRBV15 and TRBJ2-5, is DAMVIQNPRYQVTQFGKPVTLSCSQTLNHNVMYWYQQKSSQAPKLLFHYYDKDFNNEADTPDNFQSRRPNTSFCFLDIRSPGLGDTAMYLCATSRDEATSETQYFGPGTRLLVL.

The gene calls are TRBV4-2 and TRBJ1-2; D may be TRBD1 (6 bases). The V gene's germline CDR1 is LGHNA and CDR2 YNFKEQ. The CDR3 loop spans 19 amino acids. Between the trimmed V and J ends, which lost 0 bases and 7 bases, there was a span of 27 bases. CDR3 sequence reads: CASSQDPGASDRPAGGYTF. As DNA, the CDR3 is TGTGCCAGCAGCCAAGATCCGGGGGCTAGCGACAGGCCAGCCGGTGGCTACACCTTC.

CDR3 loop: CSAEGGVRNNEQFF. CDR3 DNA sequence: TGCAGCGCTGAGGGCGGGGTCCGGAACAATGAGCAGTTCTTC. V usage is TRBV29-1 and J usage is TRBJ2-1; possible D gene TRBD2, 6 bases. In germline, CDR1 is SQVTM, CDR2 ANQGSEA. The CDR3 runs 14 residues. Trimming took 7 bases from V and 5 from J, leaving 18 bases between them.

This rearrangement joins TRBV29-1 to TRBJ2-1; 11 bases match TRBD1. Per the germline V gene, CDR1 is SQVTM and CDR2 is ANQGSEA. J lost 13 bases, V lost 6 bases, and 11 bases had no gene match. There are 13 residues in the CDR3. The chain's CDR3 is CSVGQGGRNKQFF. The CDR3 nucleotides are TGCAGCGTGGGACAGGGGGGGCGGAATAAACAGTTCTTC.

CDR3 residues: CASSLDGASYNEQFF. The DNA of the CDR3 is TGTGCCAGCAGTTTAGACGGGGCATCCTACAATGAGCAGTTCTTC. The chain uses TRBV12-3 or TRBV12-4 and TRBJ2-1; D possibly matches TRBD1 or TRBD2 (5 bases each). The CDR3 has 15 amino acids. The V gene lost 1 base and the J gene lost 1 base, with 8 bases spanning the gap.

The rearrangement links TRBV6-2 or TRBV6-3 to TRBJ2-7, with 7 bases lining up with TRBD1. The J call is in doubt because the DNA end fits TRBJ2-5 better. Per the germline V gene, CDR1 is MNHEY and CDR2 is SVGEGT. CDR3 length: 14 residues. The CDR3 DNA reads as TGTGCCACCCACAGAGGGGGCGAGGGAGAGACCCAGTACTTC. Translating it yields CATHRGGEGETQYF.

This clonotype came up a few times. This chain links TRBV5-1 with TRBJ2-7; 11 bases map to TRBD2. The CDR3 is 18 residues long. V lost 0 bases, J lost 0 bases, and 8 bases stayed unmatched. Germline-derived CDR1 and CDR2 are SGHRS and YFSETQ. CDR3 sequence: CASSLESASGGISYEQYF. CDR3 bases: TGCGCCAGCAGCTTGGAGTCGGCTAGCGGGGGGATCTCCTACGAGCAGTACTTC.

The CDR3 loop is CASSRDKNYGYTF. CDR3 in DNA: TGTGCCAGCAGCCGGGATAAAAACTATGGCTACACCTTC. This chain uses TRBV2 with TRBJ1-2; the D is unclear. This CDR3 contains 13 residues. Germline CDR1 reads SNHLY; CDR2 reads FYNNEI. The V end was cut by 6 bases, the J end by 2 bases, with 10 bases between.

The chain employs TRBV11-1 and TRBJ2-1, with TRBD1 matching 7 bases. CDR1 is SGHAT, CDR2 FQDESV, per germline (reference sequence). The CDR3 length is 14 residues. The ends lost 5 bases at V and 5 bases at J; junction bases unmatched: 6. The CDR3 sequence: CASSPRQGNNEQFF. The DNA of the CDR3 is TGTGCCAGCAGCCCCCGACAGGGTAACAATGAGCAGTTCTTC.

V usage is TRBV6-1 and J usage is TRBJ1-4; the D gene is possibly TRBD1 (6 bases). V lost 7 bases to trimming and J lost 0 bases, with 12 bases between them. CDR1 and CDR2 from the germline V gene are MNHNS and SASEGT. The CDR3 runs to 15 residues. Here the CDR3 DNA reads TGTGCCAGCACCACCGGGACAACAACTAATGAAAAACTGTTTTTT. It codes for CASTTGTTTNEKLFF.

The chain couples TRBV12-3 or TRBV12-4 to TRBJ1-6; unclear D gene. V lost 3 bases to trimming and J lost 13 bases, with 13 bases between them. The CDR3 loop spans 13 amino acids. The CDR3 reads CASSFGLPDPLHF. The CDR3 DNA reads TGTGCCAGCAGTTTTGGGTTGCCCGATCCCCTCCACTTT.

The V gene is TRBV29-1, the J gene TRBJ2-6; the D gene is possibly TRBD1 (6 bases). The CDR3 is 14 residues long. The germline gives CDR1 SQVTM, CDR2 ANQGSEA. V was trimmed by 3 bases and J by 4 bases, leaving 10 bases between them. CDR3 nucleotide sequence: TGCAGCGTTGATGGACAGCCAGGGGCCAACGTCCTGACTTTC. Protein product: CSVDGQPGANVLTF.

For the CDR3, the DNA is TGTGCTAGTGGGCTAGGGACAGGCACAGATACGCAGTATTTT. It codes for CASGLGTGTDTQYF. The J gene is TRBJ2-3, the V gene TRBV12-5; 7 bases map to TRBD1. Per germline, CDR1 LGHNT and CDR2 FRNRAP. The CDR3 is 14 residues long. V was pared by 6 bases and J by 1 base, with 4 bases of the junction left unmatched.

The genes are TRBV4-1 and TRBJ1-2, with TRBD1 matching over 10 bases. V shed 3 bases and J 8 bases; nucleotides not matched to a gene: 3. The CDR3 totals 13 residues. In germline, CDR1 is MGHRA, CDR2 YSYEKL. The CDR3 sequence is CASSQTGGWGYTF. CDR3 bases: TGCGCCAGCAGCCAGACAGGGGGCTGGGGCTACACCTTC.

This clonotype showed up just a few times. The rearrangement links TRBV4-2 to TRBJ2-1; no reliable D call. V lost 4 bases and J lost 9, with 10 bases in between. This CDR3 is 12 amino acids long. Germline loops: CDR1 LGHNA, CDR2 YNFKEQ. CDR3 sequence reads: CASSRTTGEQFF. The CDR3 DNA follows: TGTGCCAGCAGCCGCACGACGGGTGAGCAGTTCTTC.